Shown below are 4 T cell receptor beta chains from a single sample sequenced in a study of T cells in Graves' hyperthyroidism and ophthalmopathy. Amplification targeted TCR beta CDR3 regions from RNA transcripts. First-round RT-PCR of the TCR CDR3 relied on the HTBI primer set. TCRdb itself ran the multiplex PCR reads through MiXCR, one entry per CDR3 protein. In the table there are under 550,000 distinct CDR3 sequences, about an eighth of which are singletons. What was sequenced was blood. The receptors were gathered from a woman aged 18-35 years with Graves' hyperthyroidism.

This clonotype was detected a few times. The CDR3: CASRTWTGRNQPQHF. For the CDR3, the DNA is TGTGCCAGCAGGACATGGACAGGTAGGAATCAGCCCCAGCATTTT. The chain recombines TRBV28 with TRBJ1-5; 7 bases align to TRBD1. Germline CDR1 and CDR2: MDHEN and SYDVKM. The length of the CDR3 is 15 residues. V was pared by 6 bases and J by 4 bases, with 9 bases of the junction left unmatched.

The table lists this clonotype with a few counts. This chain connects TRBV6-1 to TRBJ2-2, with D uncertain. CDR3 length: 15 amino acids. The germline V gene encodes CDR1 MNHNS and CDR2 SASEGT. Trimming removed 2 bases from V and 7 bases from J, with 14 bases in between. This CDR3 is CASSERSQWVGELFF. The CDR3 coding sequence is TGTGCCAGCAGTGAACGATCACAGTGGGTCGGGGAGCTGTTTTTT.

This clonotype was seen ten or more times. The chain couples TRBV28 to TRBJ2-7, with D perhaps given as TRBD1 or TRBD2 (6 bases each). Germline V gene sequence: CDR1 MDHEN, CDR2 SYDVKM. This CDR3 region has 14 residues. V lost 7 bases and J lost 2, with 15 bases in between. CDR3 in DNA: TGTGCCAGCACTATGGGGGGCAAAGCCTACGAGCAGTACTTC. Translation: CASTMGGKAYEQYF.

This clonotype was seen at least ten times. V gene TRBV18 combines with J gene TRBJ2-1, with 11 bases aligning to TRBD2. The CDR3 consists of 13 residues. Germline V CDR1 and CDR2: KGHSH, LQKENI. In nucleotides, the CDR3 is TGTGGTACTAGCGGGAGCTCCTACAATGAGCAGTTCTTC. Encoded protein: CGTSGSSYNEQFF.